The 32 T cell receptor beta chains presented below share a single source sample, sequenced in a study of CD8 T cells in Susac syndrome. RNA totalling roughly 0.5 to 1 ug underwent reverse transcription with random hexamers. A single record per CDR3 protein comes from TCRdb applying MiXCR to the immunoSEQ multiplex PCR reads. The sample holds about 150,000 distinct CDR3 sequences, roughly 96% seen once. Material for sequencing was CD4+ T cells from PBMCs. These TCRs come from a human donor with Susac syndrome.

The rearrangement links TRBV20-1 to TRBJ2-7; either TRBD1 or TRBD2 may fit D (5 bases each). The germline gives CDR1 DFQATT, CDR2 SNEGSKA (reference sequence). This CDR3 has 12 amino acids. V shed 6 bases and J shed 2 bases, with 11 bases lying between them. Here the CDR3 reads CSAIRGAYEQYF. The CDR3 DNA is TGCAGTGCCATCCGAGGGGCCTACGAGCAGTACTTC.

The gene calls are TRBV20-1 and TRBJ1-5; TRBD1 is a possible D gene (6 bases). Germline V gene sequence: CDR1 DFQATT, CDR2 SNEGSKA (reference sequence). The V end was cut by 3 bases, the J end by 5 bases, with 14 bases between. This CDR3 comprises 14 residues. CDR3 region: CSARGPGGDQPQHF. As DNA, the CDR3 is TGCAGTGCTAGGGGGCCCGGGGGCGATCAGCCCCAGCATTTT.

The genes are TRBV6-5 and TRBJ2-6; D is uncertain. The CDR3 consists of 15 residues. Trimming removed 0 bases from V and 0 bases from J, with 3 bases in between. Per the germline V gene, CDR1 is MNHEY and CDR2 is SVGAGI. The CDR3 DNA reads TGTGCCAGCAGTTACTCTACCTCTGGGGCCAACGTCCTGACTTTC. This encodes CASSYSTSGANVLTF.

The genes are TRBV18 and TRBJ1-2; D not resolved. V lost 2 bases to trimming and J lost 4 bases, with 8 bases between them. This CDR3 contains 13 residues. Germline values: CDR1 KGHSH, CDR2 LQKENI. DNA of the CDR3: TGTGCCAGCTCACCAGATACCGCCTATGGCTACACCTTC. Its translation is CASSPDTAYGYTF.

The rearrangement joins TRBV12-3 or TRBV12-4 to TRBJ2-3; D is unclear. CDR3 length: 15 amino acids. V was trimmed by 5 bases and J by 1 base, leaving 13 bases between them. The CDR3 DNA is TGTGCCAGCAGTAACTCAGGAGAACGCACAGATACGCAGTATTTT. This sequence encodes CASSNSGERTDTQYF.

CDR3 sequence (DNA): TGTGCCACCCGGTCCTACAATGAGCAGTTCTTC. This sequence encodes CATRSYNEQFF. The rearrangement uses TRBV27 and TRBJ2-1, with unresolved D. Trimming left V 10 bases short and J 1 base short, with 5 bases between. CDR1 is MNHEY, CDR2 SMNVEV, per germline (reference sequence). The CDR3 contains 11 residues.

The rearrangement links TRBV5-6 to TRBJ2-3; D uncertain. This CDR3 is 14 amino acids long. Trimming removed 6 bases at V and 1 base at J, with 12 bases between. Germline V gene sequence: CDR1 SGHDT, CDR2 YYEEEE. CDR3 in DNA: TGTGCCAGCACCCAAGCAGGCGGCACAGATACGCAGTATTTT. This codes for CASTQAGGTDTQYF.

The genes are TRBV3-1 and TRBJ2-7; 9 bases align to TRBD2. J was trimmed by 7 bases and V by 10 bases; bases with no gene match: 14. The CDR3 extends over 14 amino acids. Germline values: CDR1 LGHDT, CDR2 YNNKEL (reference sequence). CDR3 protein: CATRGRGGPEEQYF. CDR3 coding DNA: TGTGCCACTCGGGGGCGGGGGGGCCCTGAAGAGCAGTACTTC.

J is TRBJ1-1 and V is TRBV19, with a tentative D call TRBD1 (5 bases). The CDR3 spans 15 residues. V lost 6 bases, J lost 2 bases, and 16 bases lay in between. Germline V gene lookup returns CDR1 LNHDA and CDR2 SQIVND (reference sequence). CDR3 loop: CASSPNPGGNTEAFF. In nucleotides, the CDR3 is TGTGCCAGTAGCCCCAACCCCGGGGGAAACACTGAAGCTTTCTTT.

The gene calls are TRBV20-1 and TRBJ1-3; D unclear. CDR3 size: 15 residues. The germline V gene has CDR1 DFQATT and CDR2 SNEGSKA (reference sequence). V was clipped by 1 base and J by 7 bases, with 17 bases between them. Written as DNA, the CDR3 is TGCAGTGCTAGAGTTACGGGCACTCAAGGCAACACCATATATTTT. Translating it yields CSARVTGTQGNTIYF.

The CDR3 DNA reads as TGTGCCAGCAGCTCAGGTGGGGTCGACTACGAGCAGTACTTC. Its translation: CASSSGGVDYEQYF. The genes are TRBV7-3 and TRBJ2-7; D gene ambiguous. Trimming left V 4 bases short and J 3 bases short, with 13 bases between. CDR1 is SGHTA, CDR2 FQGTGA, per germline. This CDR3 is built from 14 residues.

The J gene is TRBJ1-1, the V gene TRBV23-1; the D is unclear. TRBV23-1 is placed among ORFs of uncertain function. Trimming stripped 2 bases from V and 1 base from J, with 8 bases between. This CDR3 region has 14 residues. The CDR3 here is CASSQEEGNTEAFF. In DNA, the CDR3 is TGCGCCAGCAGTCAAGAGGAGGGGAACACTGAAGCTTTCTTT.

The chain's CDR3 is CASSQEGSGPDTQYF. CDR3 nucleotides: TGCGCCAGCAGCCAAGAAGGATCGGGGCCGGATACGCAGTATTTT. The chain couples TRBV4-1 to TRBJ2-3, with D perhaps matching TRBD1 or TRBD2 (5 bases each). Germline CDR1 MGHRA, CDR2 YSYEKL. This CDR3 region has 15 residues. The V end was cut by 0 bases, the J end by 6 bases, with 13 bases between.

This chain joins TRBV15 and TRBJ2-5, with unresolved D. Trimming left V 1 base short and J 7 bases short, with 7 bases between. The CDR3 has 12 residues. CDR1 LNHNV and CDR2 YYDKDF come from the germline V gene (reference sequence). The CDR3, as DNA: TGTGCCACCAGCAGAGTCTCTAGGACCCAGTACTTC. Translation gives CATSRVSRTQYF.

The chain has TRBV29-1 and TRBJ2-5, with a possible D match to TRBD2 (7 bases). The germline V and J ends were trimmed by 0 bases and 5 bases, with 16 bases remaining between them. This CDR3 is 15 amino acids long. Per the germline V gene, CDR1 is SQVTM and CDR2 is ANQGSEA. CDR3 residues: CSVEDGTGGRETQYF. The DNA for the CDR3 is TGCAGCGTTGAAGATGGGACGGGGGGCCGGGAGACCCAGTACTTC.

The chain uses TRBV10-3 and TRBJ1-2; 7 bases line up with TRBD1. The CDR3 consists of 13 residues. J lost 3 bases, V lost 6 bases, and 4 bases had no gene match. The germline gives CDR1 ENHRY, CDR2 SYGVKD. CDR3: CAIRQGSDYGYTF. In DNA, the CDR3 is TGTGCCATCAGACAGGGGAGTGACTATGGCTACACCTTC.

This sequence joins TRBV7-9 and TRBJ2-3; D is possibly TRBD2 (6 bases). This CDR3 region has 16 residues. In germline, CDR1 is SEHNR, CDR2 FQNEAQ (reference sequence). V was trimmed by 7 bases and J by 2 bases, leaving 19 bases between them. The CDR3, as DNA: TGTGCCAGCACCCGGGGGATAGCGGACGCCACAGATACGCAGTATTTT. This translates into CASTRGIADATDTQYF.

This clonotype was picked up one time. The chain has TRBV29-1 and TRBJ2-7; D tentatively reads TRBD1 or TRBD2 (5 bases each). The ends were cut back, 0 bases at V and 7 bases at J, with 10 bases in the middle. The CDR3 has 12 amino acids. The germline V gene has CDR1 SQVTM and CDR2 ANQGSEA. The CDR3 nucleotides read TGCAGCGTTGAAGAGGGACGGGGTGAGCAGTACTTC. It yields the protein CSVEEGRGEQYF.

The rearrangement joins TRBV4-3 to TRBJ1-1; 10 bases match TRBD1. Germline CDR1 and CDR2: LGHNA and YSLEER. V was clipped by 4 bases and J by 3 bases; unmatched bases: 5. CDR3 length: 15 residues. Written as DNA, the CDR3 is TGCGCCAGCAGCCCCTCCGGGACAGGGGACACTGAAGCTTTCTTT. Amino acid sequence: CASSPSGTGDTEAFF.

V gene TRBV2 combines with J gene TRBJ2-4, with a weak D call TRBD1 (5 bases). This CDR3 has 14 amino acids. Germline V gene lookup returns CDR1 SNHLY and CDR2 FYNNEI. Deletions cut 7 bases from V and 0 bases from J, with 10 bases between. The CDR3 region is CASTTALAKNIQYF. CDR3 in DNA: TGTGCCAGCACGACAGCTCTAGCCAAAAACATTCAGTACTTC.

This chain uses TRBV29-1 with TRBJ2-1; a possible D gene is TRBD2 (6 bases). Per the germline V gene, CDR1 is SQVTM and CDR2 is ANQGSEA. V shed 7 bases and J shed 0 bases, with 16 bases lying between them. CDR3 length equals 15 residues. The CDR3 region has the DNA TGCAGCGCTGGTCGGGGGACCAGCTCCTACAATGAGCAGTTCTTC. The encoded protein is CSAGRGTSSYNEQFF.

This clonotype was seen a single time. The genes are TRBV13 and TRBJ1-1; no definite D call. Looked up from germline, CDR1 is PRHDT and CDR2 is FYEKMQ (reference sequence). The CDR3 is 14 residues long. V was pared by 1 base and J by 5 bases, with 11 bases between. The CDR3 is CASSLEAAGTEAFF. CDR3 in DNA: TGTGCCAGCAGCTTAGAAGCAGCTGGGACTGAAGCTTTCTTT.

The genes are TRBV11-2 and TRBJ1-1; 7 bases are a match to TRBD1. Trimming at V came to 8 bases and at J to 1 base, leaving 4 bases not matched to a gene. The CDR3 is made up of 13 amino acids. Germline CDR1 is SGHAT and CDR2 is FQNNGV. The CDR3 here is CASQWTGNTEAFF. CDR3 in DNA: TGTGCCAGCCAGTGGACAGGGAACACTGAAGCTTTCTTT.

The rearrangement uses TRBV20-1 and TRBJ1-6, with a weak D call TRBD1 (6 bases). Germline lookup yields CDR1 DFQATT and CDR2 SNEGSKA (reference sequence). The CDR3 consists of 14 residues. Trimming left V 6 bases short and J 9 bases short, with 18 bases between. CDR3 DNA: TGCAGTGCCTTACAGGGAAACGGGGGTTCACCCCTCCACTTT. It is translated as CSALQGNGGSPLHF.

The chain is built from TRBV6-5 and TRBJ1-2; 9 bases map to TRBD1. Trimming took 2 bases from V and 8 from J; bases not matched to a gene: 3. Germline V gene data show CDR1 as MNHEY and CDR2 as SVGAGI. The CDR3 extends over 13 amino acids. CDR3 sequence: CASSYRDREGYTF. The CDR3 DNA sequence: TGTGCCAGCAGTTACCGGGACAGGGAAGGCTACACCTTC.

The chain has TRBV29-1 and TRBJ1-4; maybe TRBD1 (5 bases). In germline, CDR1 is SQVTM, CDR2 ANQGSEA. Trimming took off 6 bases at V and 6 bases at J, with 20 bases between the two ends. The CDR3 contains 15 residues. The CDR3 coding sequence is TGCAGCGTCCGGATCGGGGGATCAGGTGATGAAAAACTGTTTTTT. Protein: CSVRIGGSGDEKLFF. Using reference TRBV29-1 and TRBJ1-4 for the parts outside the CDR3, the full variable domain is SAVISQKPSRDICQRGTSLTIQCQVDSQVTMMFWYRQQPGQSLTLIATANQGSEATYESGFVIDKFPISRPNLTFSTLTVSNMSPEDSSIYLCSVRIGGSGDEKLFFGSGTQLSVL.

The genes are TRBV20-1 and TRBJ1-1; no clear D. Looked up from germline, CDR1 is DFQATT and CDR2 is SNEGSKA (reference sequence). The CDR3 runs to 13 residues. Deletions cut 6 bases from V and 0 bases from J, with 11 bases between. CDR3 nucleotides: TGCAGTGCACGGGCCTTCATGAACACTGAAGCTTTCTTT. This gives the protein CSARAFMNTEAFF.

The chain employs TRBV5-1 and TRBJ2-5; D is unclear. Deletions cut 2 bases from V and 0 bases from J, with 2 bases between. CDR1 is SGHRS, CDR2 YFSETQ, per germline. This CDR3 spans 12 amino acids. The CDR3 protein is CASSLYQETQYF. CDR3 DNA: TGCGCCAGCAGCTTATACCAAGAGACCCAGTACTTC. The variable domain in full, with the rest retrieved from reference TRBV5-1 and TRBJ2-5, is KAGVTQTPRYLIKTRGQQVTLSCSPISGHRSVSWYQQTPGQGLQFLFEYFSETQRNKGNFPGRFSGRQFSNSRSEMNVSTLELGDSALYLCASSLYQETQYFGPGTRLLVL.

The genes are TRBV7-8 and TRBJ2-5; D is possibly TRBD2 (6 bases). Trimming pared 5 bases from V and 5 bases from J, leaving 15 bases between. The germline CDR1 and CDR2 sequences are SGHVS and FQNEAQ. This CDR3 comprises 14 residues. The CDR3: CASSPLTSMETQYF. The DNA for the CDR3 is TGTGCCAGCAGCCCTCTTACTAGCATGGAGACCCAGTACTTC.

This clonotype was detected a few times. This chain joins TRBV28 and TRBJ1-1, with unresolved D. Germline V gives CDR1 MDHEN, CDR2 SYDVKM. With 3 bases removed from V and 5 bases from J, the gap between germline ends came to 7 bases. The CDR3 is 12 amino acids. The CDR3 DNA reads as TGTGCCAGCAGTTTTCTGGGAACTGAAGCTTTCTTT. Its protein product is CASSFLGTEAFF.

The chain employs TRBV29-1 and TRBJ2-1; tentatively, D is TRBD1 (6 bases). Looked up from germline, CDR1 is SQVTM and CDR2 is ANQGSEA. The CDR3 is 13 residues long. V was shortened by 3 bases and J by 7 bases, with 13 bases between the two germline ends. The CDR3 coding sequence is TGCAGCGTTGACCCCGGACAGATAAATGAGCAGTTCTTC. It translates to CSVDPGQINEQFF.

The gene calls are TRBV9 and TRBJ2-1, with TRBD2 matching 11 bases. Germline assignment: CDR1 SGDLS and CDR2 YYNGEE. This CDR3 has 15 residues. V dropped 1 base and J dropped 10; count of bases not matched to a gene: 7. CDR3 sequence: CASSVHSSGGWEQFF. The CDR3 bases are TGTGCCAGCAGCGTACACTCTAGCGGGGGGTGGGAGCAGTTCTTC.